The present entry profiles one TCR beta chain with its context. This sample is part of a study of blood T cell repertoires in COVID-19. On the study more broadly: The study drew acute and convalescent COVID-19 samples from the United States, Italy and Spain. Nucleic acid was either cDNA or gDNA, and it came from T cells, B-cell-depleted T cells, or PBMCs.

As handled by the study authors: Amplification with reference gene primers provided the estimates of nucleated cell counts. Repertoires were generated with immunoSEQ multiplex PCR, while TCRdb's copy carries only in-frame clones and drops some. That table furnishes V, J and clone size, whereas the DNA furnished D and trimming. The data show about 67,000 clones, 60% to 80% seen once. This clonotype originated in an older woman with acute or convalescent COVID-19. Sequencing input: peripheral blood.

CDR3 amino acids: CASSVTTHSGNTIYF. The CDR3 region has the DNA TGTGCCAGCAGCGTAACGACTCACTCTGGAAACACCATATATTTT. The V gene is TRBV9, the J gene TRBJ1-3; D remains ambiguous. V was pared by 1 base and J by 0 bases, with 8 bases between. Germline CDR1 reads SGDLS; CDR2 reads YYNGEE. The CDR3 is made up of 15 amino acids.